A selection of T cell receptor beta chains follows, all from one sample in a study of control samples from healthy donors and cancer patients. Assay used: immunoSEQ multiplex PCR; TCRdb lists only in-frame clones, some missing. The repertoire includes about 150,000 clones, 93% of them detected once, and about 5.8% sits in the top ten. Sequenced material: blood. Receptors originate from a man aged 18 to 30 in good health. CDR3s include the opening cysteine and the closing phenylalanine or tryptophan. The D gene is left open where the match is weak. Some rows have no size entry. The others give once, few or many, or a class for an expanded clone.

V gene	J gene	D gene	clone size	CDR3 protein	CDR3 DNA
TRBV28	TRBJ2-7	-	once	CASSSQGREGSYEQYF	TGTGCCAGCAGTTCCCAGGGACGGGAAGGCTCCTACGAGCAGTACTTC
TRBV7-9	TRBJ1-6	TRBD1	-	CASSFSALTGDNSPLHF	TGTGCCAGCAGCTTTAGCGCCTTGACAGGGGATAATTCACCCCTCCACTTT
TRBV5-6	TRBJ2-1	TRBD2	-	CASSPPGLFYNEQFF	TGTGCCAGCAGCCCCCCGGGACTATTCTACAATGAGCAGTTCTTC
TRBV7-2	TRBJ2-1	-	-	CASSFLARANEQFF	TGTGCCAGCAGCTTTTTGGCCCGCGCCAATGAGCAGTTCTTC
TRBV10-3	TRBJ2-5	-	-	CAISPDRYQETQYF	TGTGCCATCAGCCCAGATAGGTACCAAGAGACCCAGTACTTC
TRBV7-9	TRBJ2-7	TRBD1	-	CASSFDRVPYEQYF	TGTGCCAGCAGCTTTGACAGGGTCCCTTACGAGCAGTACTTC
TRBV19	TRBJ1-1	-	-	CASSIIDRRMNTEAFF	TGTGCCAGTAGTATAATCGACAGGAGGATGAACACTGAAGCTTTCTTT
TRBV6-4	TRBJ2-1	TRBD1	-	CASSETGETNEQFF	TGTGCCAGCAGTGAGACAGGGGAAACCAATGAGCAGTTCTTC
TRBV15	TRBJ1-1	-	-	CATTTRPMNTEAFF	TGTGCCACCACCACCCGACCGATGAACACTGAAGCTTTCTTT
TRBV5-1	TRBJ2-7	-	-	CASSLGGHLYEQYF	TGCGCCAGCAGCTTGGGGGGACACCTCTACGAGCAGTACTTC
TRBV7-9	TRBJ2-7	-	-	CASSLGGTEQYF	TGTGCCAGCAGTCTTGGGGGGACTGAGCAGTACTTC
TRBV6-2/TRBV6-3	TRBJ1-5	TRBD1	-	CASSPTTGYNQPQHF	TGTGCCAGCAGCCCCACGACAGGGTACAATCAGCCCCAGCATTTT
TRBV27	TRBJ1-1	TRBD1	once	CASSRGTGREAFF	TGTGCCAGCAGCCGGGGGACAGGGAGAGAAGCTTTCTTT
TRBV5-5	TRBJ2-5	TRBD1	-	CASSFDRVGFETQYF	TGTGCCAGCAGCTTCGACAGGGTTGGGTTCGAGACCCAGTACTTC
TRBV10-3	TRBJ1-5	TRBD1	-	CAISADRGNQPQHF	TGTGCCATCAGCGCGGACAGGGGAAATCAGCCCCAGCATTTT
TRBV11-2	TRBJ1-3	TRBD1	-	CASSLGSGTVSGNTIYF	TGTGCCAGCAGCTTAGGGTCGGGGACAGTCTCTGGAAACACCATATATTTT
TRBV11-2	TRBJ2-7	TRBD1	-	CASSLEGQRSSYEQYF	TGTGCCAGCAGCTTAGAGGGACAGAGGAGCTCCTACGAGCAGTACTTC
TRBV6-5	TRBJ1-6	-	-	CASGAFNSPLHF	TGTGCCAGCGGGGCGTTTAATTCACCCCTCCACTTT
TRBV4-1	TRBJ2-7	-	-	CASSQDRVEQYF	TGCGCCAGCAGCCAAGATCGGGTCGAGCAGTACTTC
TRBV6-4	TRBJ2-5	-	-	CASSDTGTYQETQYF	TGTGCCAGCAGCGATACAGGGACGTACCAAGAGACCCAGTACTTC
TRBV28	TRBJ1-2	TRBD1	-	CASRRQGVYGYTF	TGTGCCAGCAGACGACAGGGTGTCTATGGCTACACCTTC
TRBV7-9	TRBJ1-1	TRBD1	once	CASSLALDRGTEAFF	TGTGCCAGCAGCTTAGCGTTGGACAGGGGCACTGAAGCTTTCTTT
TRBV2	TRBJ1-1	-	-	CASSEGVAGLAVVF	TGTGCCAGCAGTGAAGGCGTAGCCGGGCTGGCGGTGGTGTTT
TRBV4-2	TRBJ2-1	-	-	CASSRSSRRIPFEQFF	TGTGCCAGCAGCCGAAGTAGCAGGAGGATCCCATTTGAGCAGTTCTTC
TRBV9	TRBJ2-1	TRBD2	once	CASSLAGATYNEQFF	TGTGCCAGCAGCTTAGCGGGAGCGACCTACAATGAGCAGTTCTTC
TRBV28	TRBJ2-3	-	-	CASIVQGSPDTQYF	TGTGCCAGCATAGTCCAGGGGTCCCCCGATACGCAGTATTTT
TRBV10-3	TRBJ1-5	TRBD1	few	CAISMGQGGNQPQHF	TGTGCCATCAGCATGGGACAGGGAGGAAATCAGCCCCAGCATTTT
TRBV27	TRBJ1-1	TRBD1	-	CASSLRTGGLTEAFF	TGTGCCAGCAGTCTCCGGACAGGGGGCTTGACTGAAGCTTTCTTT
TRBV4-1	TRBJ1-1	-	-	CASSPRGGRGGTEAFF	TGCGCCAGCAGCCCCCGTGGGGGCCGGGGAGGCACTGAAGCTTTCTTT